This T cell receptor (beta chain) is drawn from a study of T cells in Graves' hyperthyroidism and ophthalmopathy. At the level of the study: Prior to any treatment, at the point of initial diagnosis, peripheral blood was collected.

Researchers took RNA transcripts and amplified the TCR beta CDR3 regions from them. When the TCR CDR3 underwent first-round RT-PCR, the HTBI primer set was used. TCRdb re-derived calls from the multiplex PCR reads in MiXCR, one entry per CDR3 protein. This table holds more than 650,000 distinct CDR3 sequences, approximately 15% found once. This clonotype was counted ten times or more. The CDR3 sequence is 17 residues long. V lost 0 bases and J 6 bases, leaving 19 bases between the germline ends. The V gene's germline CDR1 is MNHEY and CDR2 SVGAGI. Any patient presenting with uncontrolled infection, other autoimmune disease, pregnancy or lactation was left out. Diagnosing involved the use of clinical symptoms, serum thyroxine and TRAb, thyroid ultrasound and orbital computed tomography.

Source material: blood. The chain joins TRBV6-5 to TRBJ2-3, with D perhaps being TRBD1 or TRBD2 (6 bases each). This clonotype was sampled from a young woman with Graves' hyperthyroidism. This chain's CDR3 is CASSYSKGEAEQDTQYF. CDR3 DNA sequence: TGTGCCAGCAGTTACTCAAAGGGGGAGGCCGAACAGGATACGCAGTATTTT.